The 21 T cell receptor beta chains in this list originate from one sample, sequenced in a study of beta chain features in type 1 diabetes. Study-wide findings and caveats: TCRB CDR3s were moderately but significantly shorter in Type 1 diabetes patients in all four CD4+ subsets.

The antigens for these receptors are not known. Investigators reverse transcribed all isolated RNA, so they sequenced expressed TCRB transcripts. Assay used: immunoSEQ multiplex PCR; TCRdb lists only in-frame clones, some missing. This table has some 280,000 clones, 13% to 15% appearing once. Sequenced sample: naive CD4+ T cells from blood. All receptors come from a man younger than 45 with type 1 diabetes.

This clone was counted between two and nine times. The chain is built from TRBV9 and TRBJ1-5, with 7 bases matching TRBD1. Germline-derived CDR1 and CDR2 are SGDLS and YYNGEE. The V segment lost 4 bases and the J segment 2 bases; nucleotides outside the gene matches: 9. The CDR3 is made up of 16 amino acids. CDR3 sequence: CASSPGAQGGNQPQHF. CDR3 nucleotides: TGTGCCAGCAGCCCAGGGGCCCAGGGGGGCAATCAGCCCCAGCATTTT.

The rearrangement links TRBV7-9 to TRBJ1-1; D possibly corresponds to TRBD1 (6 bases). V lost 3 bases and J 1 base, leaving 12 bases between the germline ends. The CDR3 is 15 amino acids. In germline, CDR1 is SEHNR, CDR2 FQNEAQ (reference sequence). Here the CDR3 reads CASSFTGWANTEAFF. The CDR3 DNA is TGTGCCAGCAGCTTTACAGGGTGGGCGAACACTGAAGCTTTCTTT.

There are a few counts of this clone. The CDR3 loop reads CASSAGLAVTDTQYF. CDR3 in DNA: TGTGCCAGCAGCGCGGGACTAGCGGTGACAGATACGCAGTATTTT. This rearrangement joins TRBV9 to TRBJ2-3; 11 nucleotides align to TRBD2. V gave up 3 bases and J gave up 3 bases; unmatched junction bases: 3. There are 15 residues in the CDR3. Germline assignment: CDR1 SGDLS and CDR2 YYNGEE.

This chain connects TRBV7-6 to TRBJ2-7, with 9 bases matching TRBD2. Germline loops: CDR1 SGHVS, CDR2 FNYEAQ. Trimming at V came to 4 bases and at J to 5 bases, leaving 9 bases not matched to a gene. The CDR3 is 15 amino acids. The CDR3, as DNA: TGTGCCAGCAGCTCCGTAGCGGGAGAAGGGGACGAGCAGTACTTC. This encodes CASSSVAGEGDEQYF.

V gene TRBV7-3 combines with J gene TRBJ1-4; D unresolved. The length of the CDR3 is 15 residues. With 2 bases removed from V and 7 bases from J, the gap between germline ends came to 14 bases. Germline CDR1 SGHTA, CDR2 FQGTGA. As DNA, the CDR3 is TGTGCCAGCAGCTTAGGAGGAAGGTCGGGTGAAAAACTGTTTTTT. It yields the protein CASSLGGRSGEKLFF.

The V and J genes are TRBV29-1 and TRBJ2-5; tentative D call: TRBD2 (6 bases). Trimming removed 4 bases at V and 2 bases at J, with 11 bases between. The length of the CDR3 is 13 residues. Germline CDR1 is SQVTM and CDR2 is ANQGSEA. CDR3 loop: CSVGRLAQETQYF. CDR3 DNA: TGCAGCGTTGGCCGGCTAGCGCAAGAGACCCAGTACTTC.

The chain combines TRBV11-2 with TRBJ2-3, with 14 bases identical to TRBD2. CDR1 is SGHAT, CDR2 FQNNGV, per germline. Trimming took 4 bases from V and 2 from J; bases not matched to a gene: 5. The CDR3 is 17 amino acids. The CDR3 DNA is TGTGCCAGCAGCTCGCGACTAGCGGGAGGGTACACAGATACGCAGTATTTT. Translating it yields CASSSRLAGGYTDTQYF. Looking up the rest from reference TRBV11-2 and TRBJ2-3 gives the full variable domain: EAGVAQSPRYKIIEKRQSVAFWCNPISGHATLYWYQQILGQGPKLLIQFQNNGVVDDSQLPKDRFSAERLKGVDSTLKIQPAKLEDSAVYLCASSSRLAGGYTDTQYFGPGTRLTVL.

The table lists this clone with a few counts. CDR3 coding DNA: TGTGCCAGCTCACCAGGGGAGGATGAAAAACTGTTTTTT. Translation: CASSPGEDEKLFF. V gene TRBV18 combines with J gene TRBJ1-4; D gene unclear. Germline-derived CDR1 and CDR2 are KGHSH and LQKENI. V was cut by 2 bases and J by 6 bases, with 7 bases left in between. The CDR3 runs to 13 residues.

The chain links TRBV10-3 to TRBJ2-2; 9 bases align to TRBD1. This CDR3 is 16 amino acids long. V shed 2 bases, J shed 6 bases, and the junction held 7 bases outside the gene matches. The germline gives CDR1 ENHRY, CDR2 SYGVKD. The CDR3 loop reads CAISEVDRGYPGELFF. In DNA, the CDR3 is TGTGCCATCAGTGAGGTGGACAGGGGTTACCCCGGGGAGCTGTTTTTT.

This clone was seen more than once but under ten times. V and J are TRBV28 and TRBJ1-1; the D gene is possibly TRBD1 (6 bases). This CDR3 is 11 amino acids long. Germline V CDR1 and CDR2: MDHEN, SYDVKM. The CDR3 nucleotides are TGTTTTTCGTGGGGGCGGGCTGAAGCTTTCTTT. Translated: CFSWGRAEAFF.

A few counts support this clone. The rearrangement links TRBV5-6 to TRBJ2-2, with D possibly matching TRBD1 (6 bases). Germline CDR1 SGHDT, CDR2 YYEEEE. The CDR3 consists of 17 residues. Trimming removed 0 bases at V and 9 bases at J, with 21 bases between. This chain's CDR3 is CASSLGRGANLFRELFF. CDR3 in DNA: TGTGCCAGCAGCTTGGGCAGGGGAGCCAATTTGTTCCGGGAGCTGTTTTTT. Complete variable domain (other parts from reference TRBV5-6 and TRBJ2-2): DAGVTQSPTHLIKTRGQQVTLRCSPKSGHDTVSWYQQALGQGPQFIFQYYEEEERQRGNFPDRFSGHQFPNYSSELNVNALLLGDSALYLCASSLGRGANLFRELFFGEGSRLTVL.

The chain is built from TRBV4-2 and TRBJ2-7; D is perhaps TRBD1 (6 bases). The germline gives CDR1 LGHNA, CDR2 YNFKEQ. Trimming cost V 1 base and J 4 bases, with 14 bases left between them. The CDR3 loop spans 15 amino acids. The CDR3 is CASSQGPGRGYEQYF. The CDR3 nucleotides are TGTGCCAGCAGCCAAGGTCCCGGCAGGGGTTACGAGCAGTACTTC.

This clone has more than one count but fewer than ten. The J gene is TRBJ2-2, the V gene TRBV27, with 7 bases aligning to TRBD1. J gave up 5 bases and V 5 bases, and 8 bases lay outside the gene matches. CDR3 size: 15 residues. Per the germline V gene, CDR1 is MNHEY and CDR2 is SMNVEV (reference sequence). CDR3 bases: TGTGCCAGCAGTGATAGGGGGCGGAGGACCGGGGAGCTGTTTTTT. Translating it yields CASSDRGRRTGELFF.

The V gene is TRBV7-2, the J gene TRBJ2-7, with 10 bases lining up with TRBD2. CDR1 is SGHTA, CDR2 FQGNSA, per germline. The length of the CDR3 is 15 residues. V shed 1 base and J 3 bases; nucleotides not matched to a gene: 3. CDR3 amino acids: CASSLDRTSGYEQYF. The CDR3 DNA sequence: TGTGCCAGCAGCTTAGATAGGACTAGCGGCTACGAGCAGTACTTC.

The chain has TRBV7-2 and TRBJ1-2; 10 bases are shared with TRBD1. The CDR3 sequence is 16 residues long. Germline V gene sequence: CDR1 SGHTA, CDR2 FQGNSA. Trimming at V came to 5 bases and at J to 4 bases, leaving 10 bases not matched to a gene. This CDR3 is CASSISRDRGVYGYTF. The CDR3 DNA reads as TGTGCCAGCAGCATCAGCCGGGACAGGGGTGTCTATGGCTACACCTTC.

For this clone: Other nucleotide sequences in the sample specify the same CDR3. V usage is TRBV5-1 and J usage is TRBJ1-5; a weak D match, TRBD1 (5 bases). The CDR3 is 14 residues long. Germline CDR1 is SGHRS and CDR2 is YFSETQ. Deletions cut 4 bases from V and 3 bases from J, with 11 bases between. CDR3: CASSLGADNQPQHF. The DNA of the CDR3 is TGCGCCAGCAGCCTTGGGGCGGACAATCAGCCCCAGCATTTT.

The chain joins TRBV6-5 to TRBJ1-1; D uncertain. This CDR3 is built from 12 residues. The germline gives CDR1 MNHEY, CDR2 SVGAGI. V was shortened by 4 bases and J by 4 bases, with 7 bases between the two germline ends. CDR3 protein: CASSSLATEAFF. The CDR3 coding sequence is TGTGCCAGCAGTTCCTTGGCCACTGAAGCTTTCTTT.

The chain is built from TRBV5-1 and TRBJ1-2; no definite D call. The CDR3 totals 16 residues. V dropped 4 bases and J dropped 7 bases, with 23 bases sitting between them. The germline CDR1 and CDR2 sequences are SGHRS and YFSETQ. CDR3 in amino acids: CASSGSGSGSYSGYTF. The CDR3 DNA reads TGCGCCAGCAGCGGGAGCGGCTCCGGGTCCTATTCTGGCTACACCTTC.

The rearrangement joins TRBV7-6 to TRBJ1-2, with D possibly matching TRBD1 (5 bases). V gave up 3 bases and J gave up 5 bases, with 13 bases separating them. CDR1 and CDR2 (germline): SGHVS, FNYEAQ. This CDR3 has 14 residues. The CDR3 DNA reads TGTGCCAGCAGCTTGGGTACCAGGGAATATGGCTACACCTTC. Protein: CASSLGTREYGYTF.

J is TRBJ1-1 and V is TRBV30; D may be TRBD1 (5 bases). V gave up 4 bases and J gave up 0 bases, with 9 bases separating them. The CDR3 extends over 13 amino acids. Germline V gene sequence: CDR1 GTSNPN, CDR2 SVGIG (reference sequence). CDR3 amino acids: CAWTGTMNTEAFF. In DNA form, the CDR3 reads TGTGCCTGGACAGGGACTATGAACACTGAAGCTTTCTTT. Based on the CDR3 plus reference TRBV30 and TRBJ1-1, the full variable domain is SQTIHQWPATLVQPVGSPLSLECTVEGTSNPNLYWYRQAAGRGLQLLFYSVGIGQISSEVPQNLSASRPQDRQFILSSKKLLLSDSGFYLCAWTGTMNTEAFFGQGTRLTVV.

The chain combines TRBV4-1 with TRBJ2-1, with a tentative D call TRBD2 (5 bases). The length of the CDR3 is 15 residues. Trimming took off 1 base at V and 4 bases at J, with 11 bases between the two ends. Germline V gives CDR1 MGHRA, CDR2 YSYEKL. The CDR3 region is CASSQVSVKYNEQFF. The CDR3 DNA reads as TGCGCCAGCAGCCAAGTTAGCGTGAAGTACAATGAGCAGTTCTTC.